This T cell receptor beta chain appears in the sequencing data of a study of T cell responses to AZD1222 COVID-19 vaccine. Findings and limits, study-wide: The span of vaccine-associated CD4 TCRs extended across spike, with dominance at 160-218 and 743-854.

Of note for this clone: Its antigen is as yet unknown.

Assay used: immunoSEQ multiplex PCR; TCRdb lists only in-frame clones, some missing. The table shows 150,000 or so clones, with roughly 90% occurring only once. Germline V gene lookup returns CDR1 MGHRA and CDR2 YSYEKL. Trimming took 1 base from V and 5 from J, leaving 10 bases between them. The length of the CDR3 is 14 residues. The J gene is TRBJ2-3, the V gene TRBV4-1; no firm D call. This receptor was identified in an adult who received the AZD1222 COVID-19 vaccine. The sample was peripheral blood, taken 28 days after the second AZD1222 dose. The CDR3 is CASSQGVVLDTQYF. The CDR3 DNA is TGCGCCAGCAGCCAAGGGGTGGTTCTAGATACGCAGTATTTT.